One sample yielded the 25 T cell receptor beta chains listed below, sequenced in a study of blood T cell repertoires in COVID-19. The repertoire was sequenced with immunoSEQ multiplex PCR; TCRdb's copy has only in-frame clones and lacks some. The sample records under 400,000 clones, around 87% being singletons. The sample taken for sequencing was peripheral blood. Every receptor here comes from a woman aged 25-40 years with COVID-19, enrolled during active disease.

The chain links TRBV6-4 to TRBJ2-1, with 9 bases lining up with TRBD2. Germline V gives CDR1 MRHNA, CDR2 SNTAGT. Trimming took 4 bases from V and 2 from J; bases not matched to a gene: 9. The CDR3 spans 17 residues. The chain's CDR3 is CASSADSGRVPYNEQFF. The CDR3 nucleotides read TGTGCCAGCAGTGCGGATAGCGGGAGAGTCCCCTACAATGAGCAGTTCTTC.

The chain is built from TRBV3-1 (or the pseudogene TRBV3-2) and TRBJ2-7; TRBD1 matches at 8 bases. This CDR3 contains 15 residues. The V segment lost 4 bases and the J segment 9 bases; nucleotides outside the gene matches: 14. Germline V CDR1 and CDR2: LGHDT, YNNKEL (reference sequence). The DNA of the CDR3 is TGTGCCAGCAGCCCGGACAGGGAACAAGGTCGCGTGCAGTACTTC. Amino acids: CASSPDREQGRVQYF.

This clone came up once. The chain uses TRBV21-1 and TRBJ2-5; whether TRBD1, the table's D call, matches the DNA was not checked. TRBV21-1 is described as a pseudogene. The length of the CDR3 is 14 residues. In DNA, the CDR3 is TGTGCCAGCAGCAAAGGGGACAGGGGAGAGACCCAGTACTTC. Protein: CASSKGDRGETQYF.

The count of this clone is one. This rearrangement joins TRBV7-3 to TRBJ2-1; 8 nucleotides agree with TRBD1. CDR1 SGHTA and CDR2 FQGTGA come from the germline V gene. The CDR3 consists of 15 residues. Trimming took 5 bases from V and 1 from J; bases not matched to a gene: 4. The CDR3 reads CASSPDRGSYNEQFF. The CDR3 DNA reads as TGTGCCAGCAGCCCAGACAGGGGATCCTACAATGAGCAGTTCTTC.

This clone was observed once. J is TRBJ2-7 and V is TRBV9; 7 bases match TRBD2. Germline trimming cut 4 bases from V and 5 bases from J; bases unmatched to any gene: 18. The CDR3 runs 17 residues. Germline CDR1 and CDR2: SGDLS and YYNGEE. The CDR3 here is CASSPRDYTSQGHEQYF. The CDR3 DNA is TGTGCCAGCAGCCCCCGGGACTATACCTCTCAAGGCCACGAGCAGTACTTC.

The rearrangement links TRBV2 to TRBJ2-5, with D perhaps TRBD2 (7 bases). CDR3 length: 13 residues. Between the trimmed V and J ends, which lost 10 bases and 3 bases, there was a span of 15 bases. The V gene's germline CDR1 is SNHLY and CDR2 FYNNEI. CDR3 sequence: CAISTGGEETQYF. The CDR3 nucleotides read TGTGCCATCTCAACGGGGGGCGAAGAGACCCAGTACTTC.

The chain recombines TRBV3-1 (or the pseudogene TRBV3-2) with TRBJ2-4; TRBD2 agrees at 11 bases. This CDR3 contains 16 residues. Looked up from germline, CDR1 is LGHDT and CDR2 is YNNKEL (reference sequence). With V trimmed by 4 bases and J by 7 bases, 9 bases remained unmatched. The CDR3 sequence: CASSRPTSGSRNIQYF. CDR3 sequence (DNA): TGTGCCAGCAGCCGACCAACTAGCGGGAGCAGGAACATTCAGTACTTC.

The chain recombines TRBV28 with TRBJ1-6; possibly TRBD1 for D (5 bases). The germline V gene encodes CDR1 MDHEN and CDR2 SYDVKM. Trimming removed 7 bases from V and 7 bases from J, with 17 bases in between. CDR3 length equals 15 residues. CDR3 nucleotide sequence: TGTGCCAGCACCATCGCGGCAGGGCAAAATTCACCCCTCCACTTT. This codes for CASTIAAGQNSPLHF.

V gene TRBV12-3 or TRBV12-4 combines with J gene TRBJ2-5; 7 bases are a match to TRBD1. The length of the CDR3 is 13 residues. Trimming at V came to 7 bases and at J to 4 bases, leaving 6 bases not matched to a gene. The CDR3 reads CASTQGVLETQYF. CDR3 coding DNA: TGTGCCAGCACTCAGGGGGTTCTAGAGACCCAGTACTTC.

V gene TRBV27 combines with J gene TRBJ1-4; D gene ambiguous. The length of the CDR3 is 13 residues. Trimming removed 5 bases from V and 8 bases from J, with 12 bases in between. Germline lookup yields CDR1 MNHEY and CDR2 SMNVEV (reference sequence). The CDR3 sequence: CASSTQAQEKLFF. In DNA, the CDR3 is TGTGCCAGCAGTACGCAGGCTCAGGAAAAACTGTTTTTT.

Remarks on this clone: A read error may produce the germline difference seen at one junction end. The V call is TRBV28, the J call TRBJ2-1; 8 bases fit TRBD2. This CDR3 region has 14 residues. Germline CDR1 MDHEN, CDR2 SYDVKM. Here the CDR3 DNA reads TGTGCCAGCAGTTCGTCGGGGGGGTACACTGAGCAGTTCTTC. It codes for CASSSSGGYTEQFF.

The CDR3 coding sequence is TGTGCCAGCAGCGCGCAGGGATTCTCCTACGAGCAGTACTTC. Its protein is CASSAQGFSYEQYF. The V and J genes are TRBV7-2 and TRBJ2-7; D perhaps matches TRBD1 (5 bases). V was trimmed by 5 bases and J by 0 bases, leaving 11 bases between them. Germline V CDR1 and CDR2: SGHTA, FQGNSA. The CDR3 has 14 residues.

V gene TRBV24-1 combines with J gene TRBJ2-7; 11 positions match TRBD1. The V gene end was trimmed by 3 bases and the J gene end by 4 bases; junction bases not matched to a gene: 7. There are 16 residues in the CDR3. The germline V gene encodes CDR1 KGHDR and CDR2 SFDVKD. CDR3 protein: CATSDGSGTGGYEQYF. The DNA for the CDR3 is TGTGCCACCAGTGATGGATCCGGGACAGGGGGATACGAGCAGTACTTC.

The chain links TRBV7-8 to TRBJ2-5, with D unclear. Germline V gene data show CDR1 as SGHVS and CDR2 as FQNEAQ. V dropped 3 bases and J dropped 5 bases, with 10 bases sitting between them. The CDR3 has 13 amino acids. For the CDR3, the DNA is TGTGCCAGCAGCTTCCGCCACCGGGAGACCCAGTACTTC. It specifies CASSFRHRETQYF.

V gene TRBV4-2 combines with J gene TRBJ1-5; TRBD1 matches 7 bases. Per germline, CDR1 LGHNA and CDR2 YNFKEQ. The CDR3 extends over 16 amino acids. Trimming removed 0 bases from V and 5 bases from J; junction bases left unmatched: 7. The CDR3 protein is CASSQDPDREDQPQHF. The CDR3 bases are TGTGCCAGCAGCCAAGACCCCGACAGGGAGGATCAGCCCCAGCATTTT.

For this clone: Because it lacks the conserved phenylalanine or tryptophan at the end, this CDR3 is likely a read error. Because the CDR3's place on the DNA is in doubt, the DNA is left out and the CDR3 is given as listed by TCRdb. The chain couples TRBV6-1 to TRBJ2-3; the table's D call, TRBD1, was not checked against the DNA. The CDR3 spans 11 residues, counting both ends. Germline loops: CDR1 MNHNS, CDR2 SASEGT. The CDR3 sequence is CASSEALSRAR.

This clone was observed a single time. Additional DNA sequences in this sample encode the identical CDR3. The V gene is TRBV2, the J gene TRBJ2-1, with 11 bases lining up with TRBD2. The germline CDR1 and CDR2 sequences are SNHLY and FYNNEI. This CDR3 is 15 amino acids long. V dropped 6 bases and J dropped 4; count of bases not matched to a gene: 5. Here the CDR3 reads CASRALAGAYNEQFF. DNA of the CDR3: TGTGCCAGCAGGGCACTAGCGGGAGCATACAATGAGCAGTTCTTC.

Notes on this clone: Other nucleotide sequences from this sample produce the same CDR3. The chain employs TRBV12-3 or TRBV12-4 and TRBJ1-5, with 7 bases that match TRBD1. The CDR3 is made up of 13 amino acids. V dropped 3 bases and J dropped 5; count of bases not matched to a gene: 1. For the CDR3, the DNA is TGTGCCAGCAGTTTGCAGGGGGATCAGCCCCAGCATTTT. As protein: CASSLQGDQPQHF.

This chain links TRBV29-1 with TRBJ1-5; D is possibly TRBD1 (5 bases). Trimming left V 4 bases short and J 6 bases short, with 13 bases between. The V gene's germline CDR1 is SQVTM and CDR2 ANQGSEA. The CDR3 is 13 amino acids. CDR3 sequence: CSVGGGIGQPQHF. Written as DNA, the CDR3 is TGCAGCGTTGGGGGGGGAATTGGTCAGCCCCAGCATTTT.

The rearrangement links TRBV27 to TRBJ2-5, with 7 bases aligning to TRBD1. V was clipped by 0 bases and J by 2 bases; unmatched bases: 3. CDR1 is MNHEY and CDR2 is SMNVEV in the germline V gene (reference sequence). The CDR3 is made up of 15 amino acids. CDR3 nucleotide sequence: TGTGCCAGCAGTTTATCTCTACAGGGGCAAGAGACCCAGTACTTC. Translation gives CASSLSLQGQETQYF.

The chain links TRBV30 to TRBJ1-6; D is ambiguous. V gave up 1 base and J gave up 0 bases, with 10 bases separating them. The CDR3 has 16 amino acids. CDR1 and CDR2 (germline): GTSNPN, SVGIG (reference sequence). CDR3 sequence (DNA): TGTGCCTGGAGTGAGCCAGCGAGCTCCTATAATTCACCCCTCCACTTT. It yields the protein CAWSEPASSYNSPLHF. Complete variable domain (other parts from reference TRBV30 and TRBJ1-6): SQTIHQWPATLVQPVGSPLSLECTVEGTSNPNLYWYRQAAGRGLQLLFYSVGIGQISSEVPQNLSASRPQDRQFILSSKKLLLSDSGFYLCAWSEPASSYNSPLHFGNGTRLTVT.

The genes are TRBV5-1 and TRBJ2-1; TRBD2 aligns across 13 bases. Germline trimming cut 3 bases from V and 7 bases from J; bases unmatched to any gene: 4. The CDR3 covers 15 residues. Germline V gives CDR1 SGHRS, CDR2 YFSETQ. The CDR3 nucleotides read TGCGCCAGCAGCTGGACTAGCGGGAGTTTGAATGAGCAGTTCTTC. This gives the protein CASSWTSGSLNEQFF.

This chain joins TRBV5-1 and TRBJ2-7; 9 bases are a match to TRBD1. The CDR3 consists of 16 residues. The germline V gene has CDR1 SGHRS and CDR2 YFSETQ. V lost 0 bases to trimming and J lost 2 bases; unmatched junction nucleotides: 6. CDR3 protein: CASSLDAGQGPYEQYF. In DNA form, the CDR3 reads TGCGCCAGCAGCTTGGATGCGGGACAGGGCCCCTACGAGCAGTACTTC.

The genes are TRBV5-8 and TRBJ1-5; the match to TRBD1 covers 7 bases. The CDR3 is 15 residues long. The V gene end was trimmed by 0 bases and the J gene end by 7 bases; junction bases not matched to a gene: 7. The germline CDR1 and CDR2 sequences are SGHTS and YDEGEE. Here the CDR3 DNA reads TGTGCCAGCAGCTTGGACAGGGGATGGGAACAGCCCCAGCATTTT. This gives the protein CASSLDRGWEQPQHF.

This clone has just one count. The rearrangement uses TRBV7-9 and TRBJ2-7, with TRBD1 identical over 8 bases. CDR3 size: 15 residues. The germline V gene encodes CDR1 SEHNR and CDR2 FQNEAQ (reference sequence). Trimming at V came to 4 bases and at J to 4 bases, leaving 9 bases not matched to a gene. Here the CDR3 DNA reads TGTGCCAGCAGCTCCCGACAGGGGACGGGATACGAGCAGTACTTC. This gives the protein CASSSRQGTGYEQYF.